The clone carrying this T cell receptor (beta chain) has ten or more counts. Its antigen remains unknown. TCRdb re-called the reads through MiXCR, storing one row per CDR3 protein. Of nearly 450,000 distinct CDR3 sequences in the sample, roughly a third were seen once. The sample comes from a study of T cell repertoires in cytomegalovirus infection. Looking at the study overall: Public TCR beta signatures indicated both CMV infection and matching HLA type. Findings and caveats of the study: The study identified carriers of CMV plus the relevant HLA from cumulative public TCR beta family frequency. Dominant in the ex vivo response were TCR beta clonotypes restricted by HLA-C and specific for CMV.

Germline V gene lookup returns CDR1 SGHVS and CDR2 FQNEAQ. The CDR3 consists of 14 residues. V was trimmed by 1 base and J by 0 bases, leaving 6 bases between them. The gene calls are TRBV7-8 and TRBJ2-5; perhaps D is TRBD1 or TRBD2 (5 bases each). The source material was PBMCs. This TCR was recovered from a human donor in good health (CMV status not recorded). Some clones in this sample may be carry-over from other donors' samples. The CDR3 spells CASSLGGNQETQYF. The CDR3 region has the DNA TGTGCCAGCAGCTTAGGGGGGAACCAAGAGACCCAGTACTTC.